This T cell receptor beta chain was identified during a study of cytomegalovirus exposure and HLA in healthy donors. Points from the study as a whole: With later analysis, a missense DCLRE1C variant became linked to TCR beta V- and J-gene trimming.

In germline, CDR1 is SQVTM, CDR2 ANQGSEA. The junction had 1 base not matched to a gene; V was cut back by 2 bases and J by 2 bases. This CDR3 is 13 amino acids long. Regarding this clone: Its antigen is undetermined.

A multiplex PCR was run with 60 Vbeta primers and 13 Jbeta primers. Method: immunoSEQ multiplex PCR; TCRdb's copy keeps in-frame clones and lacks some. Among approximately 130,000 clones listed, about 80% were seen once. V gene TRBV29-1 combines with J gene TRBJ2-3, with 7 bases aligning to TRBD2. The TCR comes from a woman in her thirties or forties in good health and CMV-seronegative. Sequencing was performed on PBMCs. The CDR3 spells CSVELAVTDTQYF. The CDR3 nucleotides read TGCAGCGTTGAACTAGCGGTCACAGATACGCAGTATTTT.